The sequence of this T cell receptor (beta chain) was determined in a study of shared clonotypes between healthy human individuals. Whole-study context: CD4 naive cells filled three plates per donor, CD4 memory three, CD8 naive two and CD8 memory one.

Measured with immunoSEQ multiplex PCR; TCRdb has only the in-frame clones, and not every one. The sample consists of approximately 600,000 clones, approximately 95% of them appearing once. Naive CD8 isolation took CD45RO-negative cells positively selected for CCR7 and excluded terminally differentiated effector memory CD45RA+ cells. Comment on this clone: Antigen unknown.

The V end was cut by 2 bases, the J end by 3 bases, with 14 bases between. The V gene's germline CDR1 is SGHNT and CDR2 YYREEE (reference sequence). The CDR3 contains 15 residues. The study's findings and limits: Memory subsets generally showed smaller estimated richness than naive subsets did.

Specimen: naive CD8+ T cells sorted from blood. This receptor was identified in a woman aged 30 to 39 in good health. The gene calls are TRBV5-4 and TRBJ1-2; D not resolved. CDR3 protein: CASSFEGAEYYGYTF. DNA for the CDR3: TGTGCCAGCAGCTTTGAGGGCGCCGAATACTATGGCTACACCTTC.